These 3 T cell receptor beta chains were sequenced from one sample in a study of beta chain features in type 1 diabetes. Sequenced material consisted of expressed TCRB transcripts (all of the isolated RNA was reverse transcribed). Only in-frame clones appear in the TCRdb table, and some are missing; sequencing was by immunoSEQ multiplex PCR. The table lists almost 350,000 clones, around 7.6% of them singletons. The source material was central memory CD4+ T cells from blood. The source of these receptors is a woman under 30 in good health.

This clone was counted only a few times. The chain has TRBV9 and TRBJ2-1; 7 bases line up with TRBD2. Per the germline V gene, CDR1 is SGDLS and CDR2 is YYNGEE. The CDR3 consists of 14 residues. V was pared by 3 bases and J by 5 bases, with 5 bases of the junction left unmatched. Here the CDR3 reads CASSGTSVNNEQFF. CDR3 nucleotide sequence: TGTGCCAGCAGCGGAACTAGCGTTAACAATGAGCAGTTCTTC.

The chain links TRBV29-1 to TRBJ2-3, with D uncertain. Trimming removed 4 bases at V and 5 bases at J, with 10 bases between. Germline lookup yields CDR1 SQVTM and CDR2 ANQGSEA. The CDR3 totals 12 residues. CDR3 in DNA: TGCAGCGTTGTTTTAGTTCGAGATACGCAGTATTTT. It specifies CSVVLVRDTQYF.

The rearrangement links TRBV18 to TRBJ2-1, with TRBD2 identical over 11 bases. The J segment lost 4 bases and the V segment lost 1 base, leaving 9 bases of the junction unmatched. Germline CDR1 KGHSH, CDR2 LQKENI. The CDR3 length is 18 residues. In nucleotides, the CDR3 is TGTGCCAGCTCACCACAAACTTTAGCGGGAGGGCGGTACAATGAGCAGTTCTTC. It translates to CASSPQTLAGGRYNEQFF.